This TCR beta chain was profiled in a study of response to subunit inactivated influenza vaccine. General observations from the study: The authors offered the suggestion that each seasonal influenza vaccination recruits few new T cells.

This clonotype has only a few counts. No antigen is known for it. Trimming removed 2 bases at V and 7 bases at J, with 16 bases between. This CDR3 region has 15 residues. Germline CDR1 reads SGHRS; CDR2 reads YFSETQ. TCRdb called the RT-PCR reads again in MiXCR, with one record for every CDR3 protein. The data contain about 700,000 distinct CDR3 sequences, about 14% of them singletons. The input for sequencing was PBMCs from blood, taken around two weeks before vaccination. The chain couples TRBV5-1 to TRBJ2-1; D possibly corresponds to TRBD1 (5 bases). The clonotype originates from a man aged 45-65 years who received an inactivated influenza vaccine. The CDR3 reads CASSFDSHGQNEQFF. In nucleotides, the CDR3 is TGCGCCAGCAGCTTCGACAGCCACGGTCAGAATGAGCAGTTCTTC.